This T cell receptor beta chain was captured in a study of blood T cell repertoires in COVID-19 (dated by TCRdb to about 2020). At the level of the whole study: The collaborator samples originated in the United States, Italy and Spain and spanned the acute and convalescent phases of COVID-19. The prospective study material was composed of cDNA or gDNA derived from T cells, B-cell-depleted T cells, or PBMCs. HLA class I and class II types, where available, came from metadata supplied by the sample provider rather than from assay-based typing. The repertoires were released in a freely available public database intended as a resource for research on the immune response to SARS-CoV-2. Sample metadata almost always included a de-identified subject ID, COVID-19 status, age in years and sex. Samples came from the ongoing ImmuneRACE study (first 160 participants) plus 1,254 subjects from 6 global collaborators. Subjects who had been exposed to COVID-19, were actively infected with it, or had recovered from it provided the deeply sampled blood TCRbeta repertoires that made up the dataset.

The study at large found these results: The amount of clinical and demographic metadata varied by source and participant and was provided uncurated.

At one collaborating source in Seattle, patients were enrolled during active infection and were followed longitudinally through the course of disease. Collaborating institutions collected whole blood in K2EDTA tubes following their own protocols. For TCRbeta analysis, collaborators shipped samples in one of three forms: frozen whole blood, isolated PBMCs, or DNA extracted from either of those sample types. TCRbeta CDR3 regions were amplified from genomic DNA by means of the immunoSEQ Assay, a bias-controlled multiplex PCR. In the authors' own workflow: The number of nucleated cells in each sample was estimated from the amplification of reference gene primers within the assay. To quantify the absolute abundance of each unique TCRbeta CDR3 rearrangement, sequence reads were collapsed and filtered. Productive Simpson clonality was computed per sample as the square root of Simpson's diversity index over productive rearrangements. TCRdb stores this immuneACCESS table with in-frame sequences only. Part of the clones is absent; in the studies checked, under half of the shortfall reflects unresolved V genes, and no reason is known for the rest. V, J and clone size reflect that table, while D and trimming were determined from the DNA. The sample contains 390,000 or so clones, around 87% of them found a single time. Of the sample, 10% falls within the top ten clones.

With regard to this clone: Its antigen has not been determined. One base away there is no much larger clone; base qualities are not given.

CDR1 and CDR2 are read off the germline V gene as SGHRS and YFSETQ. The CDR3 holds 17 amino acids from the cysteine to the phenylalanine. Only the CDR3 DNA is retained, 51 bases long and in frame from the first base. At the junction V is shortened by 0 bases and J by 2 bases, with 14 bases in between. The sequence came from a woman aged 25 to 39 with COVID-19, enrolled during active disease. The chain employs TRBV5-1 and TRBJ1-4, with no D gene named confidently. Sequenced material: peripheral blood. DNA sequence: TGCGCCAGCAGCTTGGTCCGCGGGGAAGGGACTAATGAAAAACTGTTTTTT. Translated, it gives CASSLVRGEGTNEKLFF.